This T cell receptor (beta chain) originates from a study of blood T cells in healthy people across ages (dated by TCRdb to the mid-2010s). Background on the whole study: Template switching captured roughly one uniquely barcoded TCR beta cDNA molecule per two T cells in model experiments. Using deep sequencing normalized with unique cDNA molecular identifiers, the study measured how TCR beta repertoire diversity changes with age. The donors were split into four age groups: young (average about 15 years), middle-aged (39), aged (roughly 68) and long-lived (about 74). To avoid experimental bias, donors of different ages were spread randomly across the sequencing lanes. Using the same blood draw, the study looked at two additional independent replicas of 1 million unique cDNA reads for two donors, one aged 18 to 30 and the other aged 80 or older. The full study reports these points: A strong correlation was found between observed TCR beta diversity and the percentage of naive T cells measured by flow cytometry. Observed TCR beta diversity per million T cells fell roughly linearly with age, and a significant reduction was already apparent by age approximately 40. Since profiling was done on bulk unsorted PBMCs, naive and antigen-experienced compartments could not be conclusively compared. The long-lived group showed more naive CD4+ T cells, fewer expanded clones and increased TCR diversity than the aged group, suggesting age selection. Estimates of total diversity based on one million sequenced T cells were considered lower bounds and underestimates. Because the CMV infection status of the donors was unknown, age-related changes in expanded clonotypes may potentially have been confounded.

Libraries were constructed by 5' RACE. A second PCR of about 7 to 12 cycles was run with a J-beta primer mix and a sample-barcoded 5' primer. A template-switch 5' adaptor carrying 12 random nucleotides introduced a unique molecular identifier onto each TCR beta cDNA molecule. At least 2.5 million CDR3-containing paired-end reads were obtained from each sample. First-strand cDNA was synthesized from all RNA with the Mint cDNA synthesis kit, primed by a TRBC-specific oligonucleotide. After uracil-DNA glycosylase treatment, a first 18-cycle PCR used universal primers M1SS and BC2_uni_R on all cDNA. The original pipeline was this. For normalization, 1 million high-quality reads were randomly selected from each sample, with every read carrying a distinct molecular identifier. Instead of being binned into consensus sequences, reads that shared molecular identifiers were thrown out. MiTCR, run with a Q25 quality threshold and the strictest error-elimination algorithm, handled CDR3 identification, clonotype clustering and error correction. A nonparametric unseen species model using Euler transformation provided a lower-bound estimate of total TCR beta diversity. The public reads were reanalyzed by TCRdb: fastp trimming at Q25, MiXCR alignment, in-frame beta chains only. CDR3 protein sequences are deduplicated, and each keeps its most common genes and DNA. The V and J calls, along with clone size, are taken from TCRdb and not from the paper's own processing. This sample lists approximately 2,000,000 distinct CDR3 sequences; approximately 39% were detected once. The top ten clonotypes cover 20% to 25% of the sample.

To note about this clonotype: Its recognized antigen is unknown. No quality values exist for individual bases; no much larger clone is one base distant.

The donors were about 40 Caucasian individuals from Russia, aged roughly 6 to 100 years, who were systemically healthy. Each donor gave about 9.2 milliliters of peripheral blood, drawn into EDTA-treated Vacutainer tubes. Ficoll-Paque density-gradient centrifugation was used to isolate PBMCs, with at least 6.5 million obtained per sample. Total RNA, at least 6 micrograms per sample, was extracted from PBMCs with Trizol reagent. For every donor, flow cytometry on a PBMC aliquot measured the percentage of naive CD45RAhigh/CD27high T cells. The cysteine opens and the phenylalanine closes a CDR3 of 16 amino acids. The entry retains the CDR3 DNA only, 48 bases that are in frame from base 1. CDR1 and CDR2, looked up from the germline V gene, are SGHRS and YFSETQ. V sheds 0 bases and J sheds 2 bases, leaving 13 bases between their ends.

The rearranged chain carries TRBV5-1 and TRBJ2-3; possibly the D gene is TRBD2, per 5 matching bases. The sequence was obtained from a human donor in good health. Sequencing was done on a sample of blood. In nucleotides, the sequence is TGCGCCAGCAGCTTGGGTGACGGGGTACCCACAGATACGCAGTATTTT. Its protein product is CASSLGDGVPTDTQYF.